This is a list of T cell receptor beta chains from one sample in a study of cytomegalovirus exposure and HLA in healthy donors. Using immunoSEQ multiplex PCR, the repertoire was profiled, and TCRdb retains in-frame clones only, with some absent. Among about 140,000 clones listed, 70% to 75% were seen once. Sequences were obtained from PBMCs. All receptors come from a woman aged 40 to 50 in good health and CMV-seronegative. The CDR3 runs from the conserved cysteine through the conserved F or W. Fields, in order: V gene, J gene, D gene, clone size, CDR3 length, CDR3 protein, CDR3 DNA. A D gene is named only where the DNA matches it firmly. Rows may omit the clone size; those that give it use once, few, many or a size class.

>TRBV4-2|TRBJ2-5|TRBD2|NA|17
CASSQGGLAGGGETQYF
TGTGCCAGCAGCCAAGGGGGACTAGCGGGGGGTGGGGAGACCCAGTACTTC
>TRBV5-1|TRBJ1-4|NA|few|16
CASSRVSAATNEKLFF
TGCGCCAGCAGCCGAGTTAGCGCTGCAACTAATGAAAAACTGTTTTTT
>TRBV2|TRBJ2-7|NA|NA|12
CASGAWQYEQYF
TGTGCCAGCGGGGCCTGGCAATACGAGCAGTACTTC
>TRBV4-1|TRBJ2-2|NA|NA|16
CASSQGPTGNTGELFF
TGCGCCAGCAGCCAAGGACCGACAGGGAACACCGGGGAGCTGTTTTTT
>TRBV27|TRBJ2-1|TRBD1|NA|14
CASSRDRAYNEQFF
TGTGCCAGCAGTCGGGACAGGGCCTACAATGAGCAGTTCTTC
>TRBV5-4|TRBJ1-2|TRBD1|NA|15
CASSSMTGPARGYTF
TGTGCCAGCAGCTCAATGACAGGGCCAGCCCGCGGCTACACCTTC
>TRBV5-1|TRBJ2-3|TRBD2|NA|17
CASSFAGTSRAADTQYF
TGCGCCAGCAGCTTCGCCGGGACTAGCCGGGCCGCAGATACGCAGTATTTT
>TRBV5-1|TRBJ2-6|NA|NA|14
CASSPAVGANVLTF
TGCGCCAGCAGCCCCGCGGTTGGGGCCAACGTCCTGACTTTC
>TRBV6-5|TRBJ1-6|TRBD1|NA|15
CASRSGTAYNSPLHF
TGTGCCAGCAGGTCCGGGACAGCCTATAATTCACCCCTCCACTTT
>TRBV5-1|TRBJ2-2|NA|NA|15
CASRLDTNKPGELFF
TGCGCCAGCAGACTCGACACCAACAAACCCGGGGAGCTGTTTTTT
>TRBV7-2|TRBJ1-1|TRBD1|NA|15
CASSLEPGQRAEAFF
TGTGCCAGCAGCTTAGAACCGGGACAGAGAGCTGAAGCTTTCTTT
>TRBV7-6|TRBJ2-3|TRBD2|NA|17
CASSLAASGGSEDTQYF
TGTGCCAGCAGCTTAGCGGCTAGCGGGGGTTCTGAAGATACGCAGTATTTT
>TRBV6-1|TRBJ2-7|NA|NA|13
CASSSRDRYEQYF
TGTGCCAGCAGTTCGAGGGATCGGTACGAGCAGTACTTC
>TRBV4-1|TRBJ2-1|TRBD1|few|15
CASRPGTGAHNEQFF
TGCGCCAGCAGACCAGGGACAGGGGCGCATAATGAGCAGTTCTTC
>TRBV6-5|TRBJ1-4|NA|NA|13
CASSRNSNEKLFF
TGTGCCAGCAGTAGGAACAGTAATGAAAAACTGTTTTTT
>TRBV7-2|TRBJ2-5|TRBD1|NA|14
CASSLTGLQETQYF
TGTGCCAGCAGCTTGACAGGGTTGCAAGAGACCCAGTACTTC
>TRBV4-3|TRBJ1-5|NA|NA|15
CASSQEGGRGQPQHF
TGCGCCAGCAGCCAAGAGGGGGGGAGGGGTCAGCCCCAGCATTTT
>TRBV15|TRBJ1-1|NA|NA|15
CATSRAGVMNTEAFF
TGTGCCACCAGCAGAGCGGGGGTAATGAACACTGAAGCTTTCTTT
>TRBV28|TRBJ2-3|NA|few|16
CASSSWDLSYTDTQYF
TGTGCCAGCAGTTCATGGGACTTAAGCTACACAGATACGCAGTATTTT
>TRBV29-1|TRBJ1-2|TRBD1|NA|15
CSVEDFVGTVGGYTF
TGCAGCGTTGAAGATTTTGTAGGGACAGTTGGCGGCTACACCTTC
>TRBV18|TRBJ1-4|NA|NA|14
CASSPQEAAGKLFF
TGTGCCAGCTCACCCCAGGAGGCCGCGGGAAAACTGTTTTTT
>TRBV10-3|TRBJ2-1|NA|NA|13
CAISEPSYNEQFF
TGTGCCATCAGTGAGCCCAGCTACAATGAGCAGTTCTTC
>TRBV18|TRBJ1-4|NA|NA|13
CASSPHNKEKLFF
TGTGCCAGCTCACCACATAACAAGGAAAAACTGTTTTTT
>TRBV9|TRBJ2-5|TRBD2|NA|18
CASSVRGRGLAGGETQYF
TGTGCCAGCAGCGTAAGGGGTCGGGGGCTAGCGGGGGGGGAGACCCAGTACTTC
>TRBV4-1|TRBJ1-4|TRBD1|few|16
CASSQERTGPNEKLFF
TGCGCCAGCAGCCAAGAGCGGACAGGACCTAATGAAAAACTGTTTTTT
>TRBV6-6|TRBJ2-7|NA|NA|11
CASRTGGEQYF
TGTGCCAGCAGGACAGGTGGCGAGCAGTACTTC
>TRBV5-1|TRBJ1-2|TRBD1|NA|13
CASSGGTAYGYTF
TGCGCCAGCAGCGGCGGGACAGCCTATGGCTACACCTTC
>TRBV5-1|TRBJ2-7|NA|NA|14
CASSLEIQGYEQYF
TGCGCCAGCAGCTTGGAAATACAGGGCTACGAGCAGTACTTC
>TRBV19|TRBJ1-2|NA|few|15
CASSSTGEGSYGYTF
TGTGCCAGTAGTTCAACGGGGGAGGGTTCCTATGGCTACACCTTC
>TRBV18|TRBJ1-6|TRBD1|NA|15
CASSPIGTGDSPLHF
TGTGCCAGCTCACCAATCGGGACAGGGGATTCACCCCTCCACTTT
>TRBV7-9|TRBJ2-2|NA|NA|15
CASSHTGANTGELFF
TGTGCCAGCAGCCATACAGGAGCGAACACCGGGGAGCTGTTTTTT
>TRBV19|TRBJ2-3|NA|NA|14
CASRLGTSTDTQYF
TGTGCCAGTAGATTAGGGACTAGCACAGATACGCAGTATTTT
>TRBV7-9|TRBJ2-5|TRBD1|NA|14
CASSLGTGGETQYF
TGTGCCAGCAGCTTAGGGACAGGGGGAGAGACCCAGTACTTC
>TRBV14|TRBJ1-1|TRBD1|NA|16
CASSQDMTGIGTEAFF
TGTGCCAGCAGCCAAGATATGACAGGGATAGGGACTGAAGCTTTCTTT
>TRBV4-2|TRBJ2-1|NA|NA|15
CASTYGGATYNEQFF
TGTGCCAGCACCTACGGGGGAGCCACCTACAATGAGCAGTTCTTC
>TRBV7-8|TRBJ2-4|TRBD1|NA|18
CASSSYVGAPGQTFIQYF
TGTGCCAGCAGCAGCTATGTTGGGGCCCCGGGACAGACATTCATTCAGTACTTC
>TRBV7-6|TRBJ2-3|TRBD1|NA|17
CASSLARDREGTDTQYF
TGTGCCAGCAGCTTAGCCCGGGACAGGGAGGGTACAGATACGCAGTATTTT
>TRBV7-7|TRBJ1-5|TRBD1|NA|13
CASSLGQDQPQHF
TGTGCTAGCAGCTTGGGACAGGATCAGCCCCAGCATTTT
>TRBV5-1|TRBJ2-5|NA|few|14
CASSLATRQETQYF
TGCGCCAGCAGCTTGGCGACTAGACAAGAGACCCAGTACTTC
>TRBV18|TRBJ1-1|NA|NA|16
CASSPLPTRGNTEAFF
TGTGCCAGCTCACCACTCCCTACCAGGGGGAACACTGAAGCTTTCTTT
>TRBV7-3|TRBJ2-6|NA|NA|14
CASRPSSGANVLTF
TGTGCCAGCAGACCGAGCTCTGGGGCCAACGTCCTGACTTTC